The clone carrying this T cell receptor beta chain was seen ten or more times. The CDR3 consists of 15 residues. Per germline, CDR1 SGHTA and CDR2 FQGNSA. J lost 2 bases, V lost 1 base, and 4 bases had no gene match. The CDR3 regions of TCR beta were amplified from RNA transcripts. With the HTBI primer set, the TCR CDR3 went through a first round of RT-PCR. TCRdb itself ran the multiplex PCR reads through MiXCR, one entry per CDR3 protein. Found here are 360,000 or so distinct CDR3 sequences, about a fifth of them singletons; the top ten hold about 3.7%. This entry comes from a study of T cells in Graves' hyperthyroidism and ophthalmopathy.

This TCR derives from a woman younger than 35 with Graves' hyperthyroidism. The sequenced sample was blood. V gene TRBV7-2 combines with J gene TRBJ1-2; 7 bases map to TRBD1. CDR3 in amino acids: CASSLDSTGNYGYTF. CDR3 coding DNA: TGTGCCAGCAGCTTAGACTCGACAGGGAACTATGGCTACACCTTC.